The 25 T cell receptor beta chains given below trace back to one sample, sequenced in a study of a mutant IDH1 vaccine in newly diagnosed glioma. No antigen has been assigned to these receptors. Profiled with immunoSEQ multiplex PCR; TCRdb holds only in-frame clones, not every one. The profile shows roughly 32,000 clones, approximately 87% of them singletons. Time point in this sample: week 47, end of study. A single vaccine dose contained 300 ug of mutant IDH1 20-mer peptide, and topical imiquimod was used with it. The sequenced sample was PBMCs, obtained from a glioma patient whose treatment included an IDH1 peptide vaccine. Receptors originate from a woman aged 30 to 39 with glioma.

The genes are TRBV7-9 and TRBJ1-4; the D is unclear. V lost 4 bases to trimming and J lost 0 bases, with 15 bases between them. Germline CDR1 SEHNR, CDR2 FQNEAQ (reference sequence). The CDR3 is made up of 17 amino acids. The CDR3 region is CASSSLSSLATNEKLFF. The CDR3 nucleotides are TGTGCCAGCAGCTCCCTTAGTTCATTAGCAACTAATGAAAAACTGTTTTTT.

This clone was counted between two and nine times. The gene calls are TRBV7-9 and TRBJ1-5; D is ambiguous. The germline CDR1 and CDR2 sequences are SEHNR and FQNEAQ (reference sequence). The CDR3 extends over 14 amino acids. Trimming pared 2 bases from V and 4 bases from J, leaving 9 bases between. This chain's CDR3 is CASSLSDGNQPQHF. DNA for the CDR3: TGTGCCAGCAGCTTAAGTGACGGGAATCAGCCCCAGCATTTT.

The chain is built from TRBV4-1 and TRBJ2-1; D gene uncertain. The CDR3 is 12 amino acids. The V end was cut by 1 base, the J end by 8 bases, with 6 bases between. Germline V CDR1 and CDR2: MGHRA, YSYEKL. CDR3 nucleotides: TGCGCCAGCAGCCAAGCCCCCGATGAGCAGTTCTTC. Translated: CASSQAPDEQFF.

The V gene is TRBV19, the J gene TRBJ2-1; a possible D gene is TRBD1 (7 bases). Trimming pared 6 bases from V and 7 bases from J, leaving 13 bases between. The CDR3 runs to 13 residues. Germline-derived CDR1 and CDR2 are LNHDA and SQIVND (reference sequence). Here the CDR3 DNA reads TGTGCCAGTAGAGCCAGGGGGAGGAATGAGCAGTTCTTC. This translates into CASRARGRNEQFF.

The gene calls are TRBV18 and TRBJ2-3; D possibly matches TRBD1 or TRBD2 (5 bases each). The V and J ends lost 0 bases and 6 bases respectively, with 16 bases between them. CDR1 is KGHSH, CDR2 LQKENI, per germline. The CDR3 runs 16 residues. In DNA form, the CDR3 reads TGTGCCAGCTCACCACCGCTAGGGGACCTGCTGGATACGCAGTATTTT. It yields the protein CASSPPLGDLLDTQYF.

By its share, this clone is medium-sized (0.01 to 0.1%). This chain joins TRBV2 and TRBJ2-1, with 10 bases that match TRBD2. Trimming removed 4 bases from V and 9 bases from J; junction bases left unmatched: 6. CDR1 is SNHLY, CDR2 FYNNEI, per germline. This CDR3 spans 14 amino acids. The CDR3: CASSVSSGGSEQFF. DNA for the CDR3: TGTGCCAGCAGTGTGTCTAGCGGGGGTTCTGAGCAGTTCTTC.

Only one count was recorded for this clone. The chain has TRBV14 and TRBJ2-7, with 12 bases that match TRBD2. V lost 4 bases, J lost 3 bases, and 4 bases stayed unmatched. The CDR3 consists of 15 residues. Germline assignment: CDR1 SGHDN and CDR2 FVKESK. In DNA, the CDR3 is TGTGCCAGCAGCCCCGGGACTAGCGGGTACTACGAGCAGTACTTC. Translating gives CASSPGTSGYYEQYF. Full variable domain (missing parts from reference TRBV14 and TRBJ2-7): EAGVTQFPSHSVIEKGQTVTLRCDPISGHDNLYWYRRVMGKEIKFLLHFVKESKQDESGMPNNRFLAERTGGTYSTLKVQPAELEDSGVYFCASSPGTSGYYEQYFGPGTRLTVT.

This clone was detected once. The CDR3 loop is CASRATGPGELFF. The CDR3 DNA sequence: TGTGCCAGCAGGGCGACAGGGCCCGGGGAGCTGTTTTTT. The chain couples TRBV6-6 to TRBJ2-2; TRBD1 agrees at 7 bases. Germline loops: CDR1 MNHNY, CDR2 SVGAGI (reference sequence). The CDR3 consists of 13 residues. With 6 bases clipped from V and 6 bases from J, the junction kept 4 bases outside the gene matches.

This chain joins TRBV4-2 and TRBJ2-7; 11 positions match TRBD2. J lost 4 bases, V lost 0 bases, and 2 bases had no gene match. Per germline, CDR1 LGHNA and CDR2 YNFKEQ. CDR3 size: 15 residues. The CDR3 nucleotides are TGTGCCAGCAGCCAAGAACTAGCGGGGGCTTACGAGCAGTACTTC. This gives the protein CASSQELAGAYEQYF.

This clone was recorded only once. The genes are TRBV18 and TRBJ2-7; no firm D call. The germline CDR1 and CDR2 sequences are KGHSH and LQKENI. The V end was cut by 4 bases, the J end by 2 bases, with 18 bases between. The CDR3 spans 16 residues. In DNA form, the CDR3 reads TGTGCCAGCTCACGTAATAGGGCAGAAAATACCTACGAGCAGTACTTC. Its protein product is CASSRNRAENTYEQYF.

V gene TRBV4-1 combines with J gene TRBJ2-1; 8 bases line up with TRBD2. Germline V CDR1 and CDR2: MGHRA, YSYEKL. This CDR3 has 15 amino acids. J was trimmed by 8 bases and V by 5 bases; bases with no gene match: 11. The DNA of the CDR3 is TGCGCCAGCAGCGACGCCGGGACTAGTCGGGATGAGCAGTTCTTC. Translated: CASSDAGTSRDEQFF.

Here the CDR3 DNA reads TGTGCCAGCAGCTTCGCGGGGGAAGAGCAGTACTTC. This codes for CASSFAGEEQYF. The J gene is TRBJ2-7, the V gene TRBV7-2; TRBD2 aligns across 7 bases. Germline loops: CDR1 SGHTA, CDR2 FQGNSA. This CDR3 comprises 12 residues. Trimming removed 3 bases from V and 7 bases from J; junction bases left unmatched: 3.

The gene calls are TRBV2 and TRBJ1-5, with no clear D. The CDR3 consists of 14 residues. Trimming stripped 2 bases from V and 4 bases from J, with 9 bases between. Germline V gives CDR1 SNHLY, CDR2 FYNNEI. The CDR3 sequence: CASSERSENQPQHF. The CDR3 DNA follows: TGTGCCAGCAGTGAAAGGTCCGAGAATCAGCCCCAGCATTTT.

As DNA, the CDR3 is TGTGCCTGGAGTGTACACCTGGGGGTTGAAGCTTTCTTT. It encodes CAWSVHLGVEAFF. The chain recombines TRBV30 with TRBJ1-1; D possibly corresponds to TRBD1 (5 bases). With 0 bases removed from V and 7 bases from J, the gap between germline ends came to 12 bases. The CDR3 extends over 13 amino acids. Germline V gives CDR1 GTSNPN, CDR2 SVGIG (reference sequence).

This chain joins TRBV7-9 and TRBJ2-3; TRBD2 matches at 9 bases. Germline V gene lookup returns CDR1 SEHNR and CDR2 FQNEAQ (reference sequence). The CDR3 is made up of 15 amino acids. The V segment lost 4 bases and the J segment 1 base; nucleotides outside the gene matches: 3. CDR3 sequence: CASSSQRGGTDTQYF. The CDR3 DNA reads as TGTGCCAGCAGCTCACAGCGGGGGGGCACAGATACGCAGTATTTT.

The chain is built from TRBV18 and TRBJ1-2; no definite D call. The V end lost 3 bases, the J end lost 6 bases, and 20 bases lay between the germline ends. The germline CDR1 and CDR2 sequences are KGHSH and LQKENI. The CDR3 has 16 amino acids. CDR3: CASSPSADSTVHGYTF. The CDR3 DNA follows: TGTGCCAGCTCACCTTCAGCGGACTCAACAGTGCATGGCTACACCTTC.

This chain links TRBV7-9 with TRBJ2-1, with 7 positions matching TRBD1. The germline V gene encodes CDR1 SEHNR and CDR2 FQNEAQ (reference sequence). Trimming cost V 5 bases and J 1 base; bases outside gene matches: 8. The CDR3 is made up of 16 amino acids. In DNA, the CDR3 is TGTGCCAGCAGCCCACACAGGGGCGCGTCCTACAATGAGCAGTTCTTC. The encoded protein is CASSPHRGASYNEQFF.

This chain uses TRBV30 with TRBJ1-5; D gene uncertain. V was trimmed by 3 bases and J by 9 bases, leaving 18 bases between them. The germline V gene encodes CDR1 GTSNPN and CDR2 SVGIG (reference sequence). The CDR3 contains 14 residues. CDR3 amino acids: CAWSPGNRISPQHF. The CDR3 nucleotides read TGTGCCTGGAGCCCCGGCAACCGGATATCGCCCCAGCATTTT.

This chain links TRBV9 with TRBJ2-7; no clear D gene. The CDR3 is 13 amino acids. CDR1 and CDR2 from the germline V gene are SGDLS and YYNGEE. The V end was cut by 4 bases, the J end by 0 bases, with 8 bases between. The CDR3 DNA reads TGTGCCAGCAGCCCGAGCTCCTCCTACGAGCAGTACTTC. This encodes CASSPSSSYEQYF.

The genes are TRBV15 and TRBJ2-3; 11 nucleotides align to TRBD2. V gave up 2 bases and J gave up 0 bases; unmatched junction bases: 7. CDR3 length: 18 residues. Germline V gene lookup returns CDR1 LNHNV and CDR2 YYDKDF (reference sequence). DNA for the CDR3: TGTGCCACCAGCAGAAAAGGTCGGACTAGCGGGAGCACAGATACGCAGTATTTT. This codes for CATSRKGRTSGSTDTQYF.

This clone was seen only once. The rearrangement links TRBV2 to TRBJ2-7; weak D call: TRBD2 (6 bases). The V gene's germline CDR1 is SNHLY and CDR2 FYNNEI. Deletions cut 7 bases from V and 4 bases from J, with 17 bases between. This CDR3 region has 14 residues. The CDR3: CASMGGTGGYEQYF. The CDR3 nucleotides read TGTGCCAGCATGGGCGGGACGGGTGGGTACGAGCAGTACTTC.

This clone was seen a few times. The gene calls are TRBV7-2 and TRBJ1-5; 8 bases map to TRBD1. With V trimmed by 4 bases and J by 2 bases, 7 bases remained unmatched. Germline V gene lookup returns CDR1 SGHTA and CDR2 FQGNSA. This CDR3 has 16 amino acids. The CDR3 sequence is CASSSAGGSGNQPQHF. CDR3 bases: TGTGCCAGCAGCTCAGCAGGGGGCTCCGGCAATCAGCCCCAGCATTTT.

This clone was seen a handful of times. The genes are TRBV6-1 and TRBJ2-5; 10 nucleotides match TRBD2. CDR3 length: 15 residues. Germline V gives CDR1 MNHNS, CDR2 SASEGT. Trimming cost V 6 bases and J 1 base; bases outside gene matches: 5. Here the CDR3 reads CASRQGLALQETQYF. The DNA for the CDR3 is TGTGCCAGCAGACAGGGACTAGCGCTCCAAGAGACCCAGTACTTC.

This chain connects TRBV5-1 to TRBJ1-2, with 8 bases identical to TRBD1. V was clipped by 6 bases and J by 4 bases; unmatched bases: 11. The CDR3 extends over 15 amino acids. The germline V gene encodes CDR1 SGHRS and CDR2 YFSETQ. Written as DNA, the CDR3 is TGCGCCAGCACTCCAGGGGGCAAAGACGCCTATGGCTACACCTTC. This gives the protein CASTPGGKDAYGYTF.

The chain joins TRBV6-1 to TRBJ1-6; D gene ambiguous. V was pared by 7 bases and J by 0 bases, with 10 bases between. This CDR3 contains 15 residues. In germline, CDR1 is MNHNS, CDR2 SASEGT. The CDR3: CASTWESSYNSPLHF. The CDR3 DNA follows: TGTGCCAGCACCTGGGAGAGCTCCTATAATTCACCCCTCCACTTT.